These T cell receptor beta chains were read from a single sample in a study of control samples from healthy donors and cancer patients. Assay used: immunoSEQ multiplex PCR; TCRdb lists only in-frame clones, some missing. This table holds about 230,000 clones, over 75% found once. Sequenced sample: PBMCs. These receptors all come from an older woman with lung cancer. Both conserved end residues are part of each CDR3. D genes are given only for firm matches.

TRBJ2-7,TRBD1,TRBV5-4,CASSPSRGHSYEQYF
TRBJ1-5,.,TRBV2,CASSGTRGKLSNQPQHF
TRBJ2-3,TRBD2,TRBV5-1,CASSSGTSGPTDTQYF
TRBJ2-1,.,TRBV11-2,CASSLGPNEQFF
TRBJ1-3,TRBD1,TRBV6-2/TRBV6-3,CASSDRDSGNTIYF
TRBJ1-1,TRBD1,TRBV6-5,CASTKDRGGTEAFF
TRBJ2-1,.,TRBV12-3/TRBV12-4,CASSPSEYNEQFF
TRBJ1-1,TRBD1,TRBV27,CASMGGGQDSNTEAFF
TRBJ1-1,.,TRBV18,CASGGPGAEAFF
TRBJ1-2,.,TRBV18,CASSPGGEYYGYTF
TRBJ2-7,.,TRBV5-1,CASSVGGARSYEQYF
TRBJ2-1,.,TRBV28,CASSLGWGNEQFF
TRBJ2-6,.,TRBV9,CASSVSGTGANVLTF
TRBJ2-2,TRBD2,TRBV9,CASSPGTSGGSNTGELFF
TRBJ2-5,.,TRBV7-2,CASSLASGLGQETQYF
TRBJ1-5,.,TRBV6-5,CASSYVASNQPQHF
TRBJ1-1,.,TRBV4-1,CASSSTTVMNTEAFF
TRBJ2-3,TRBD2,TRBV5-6,CASSERAGGPSDTQYF
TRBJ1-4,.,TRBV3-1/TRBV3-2,CASSLQGYEKLFF
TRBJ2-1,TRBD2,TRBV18,CASSPPASGGYNEQFF
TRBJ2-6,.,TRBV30,CAWSSSGANVLTF
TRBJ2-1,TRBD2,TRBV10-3,CAISGLAGLDNEQFF